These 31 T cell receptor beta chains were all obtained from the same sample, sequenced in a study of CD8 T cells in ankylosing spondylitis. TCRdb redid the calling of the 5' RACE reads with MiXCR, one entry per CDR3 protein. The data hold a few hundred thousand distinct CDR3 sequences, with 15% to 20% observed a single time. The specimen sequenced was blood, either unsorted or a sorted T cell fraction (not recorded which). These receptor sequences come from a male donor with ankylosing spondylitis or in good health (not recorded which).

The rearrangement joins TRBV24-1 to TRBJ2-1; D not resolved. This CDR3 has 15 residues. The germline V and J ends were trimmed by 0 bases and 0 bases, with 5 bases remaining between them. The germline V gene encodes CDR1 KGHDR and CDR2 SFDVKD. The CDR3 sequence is CATSDLGSSYNEQFF. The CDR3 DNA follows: TGTGCCACCAGTGATTTGGGGTCCTCCTACAATGAGCAGTTCTTC.

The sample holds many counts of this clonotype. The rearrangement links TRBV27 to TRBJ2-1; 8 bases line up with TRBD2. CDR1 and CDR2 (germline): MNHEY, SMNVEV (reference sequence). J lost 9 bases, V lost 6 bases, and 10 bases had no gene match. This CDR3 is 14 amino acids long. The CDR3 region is CASRGLEKGSEQFF. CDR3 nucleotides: TGTGCCAGCAGGGGACTAGAGAAGGGCAGTGAGCAGTTCTTC.

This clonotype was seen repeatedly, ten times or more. CDR3: CASSLTLTQLGNQPQHF. In DNA, the CDR3 is TGTGCCAGCAGTTTAACCCTAACTCAACTCGGCAATCAGCCCCAGCATTTT. The rearrangement links TRBV27 to TRBJ1-5; D not certain. Per germline, CDR1 MNHEY and CDR2 SMNVEV (reference sequence). Trimming cost V 2 bases and J 2 bases, with 16 bases left between them. CDR3 size: 17 residues.

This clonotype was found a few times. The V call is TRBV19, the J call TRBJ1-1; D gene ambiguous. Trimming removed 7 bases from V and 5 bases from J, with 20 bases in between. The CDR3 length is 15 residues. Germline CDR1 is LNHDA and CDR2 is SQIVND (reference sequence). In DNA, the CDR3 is TGTGCCAGTAACCAGGAGAGACGGCGAGGTACTGAAGCTTTCTTT. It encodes CASNQERRRGTEAFF.

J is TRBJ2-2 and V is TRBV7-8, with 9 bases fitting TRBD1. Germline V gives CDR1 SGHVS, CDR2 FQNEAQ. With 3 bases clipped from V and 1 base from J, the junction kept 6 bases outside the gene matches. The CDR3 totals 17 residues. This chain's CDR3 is CASSLKGQGVNTGELFF. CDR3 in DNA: TGTGCCAGCAGCTTGAAGGGACAGGGAGTGAACACCGGGGAGCTGTTTTTT.

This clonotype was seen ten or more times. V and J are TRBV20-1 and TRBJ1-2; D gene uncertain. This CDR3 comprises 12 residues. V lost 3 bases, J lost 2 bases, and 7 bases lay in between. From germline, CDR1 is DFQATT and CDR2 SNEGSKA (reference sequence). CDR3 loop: CSASVGNYGYTF. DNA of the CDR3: TGCAGTGCTAGTGTGGGGAACTATGGCTACACCTTC.

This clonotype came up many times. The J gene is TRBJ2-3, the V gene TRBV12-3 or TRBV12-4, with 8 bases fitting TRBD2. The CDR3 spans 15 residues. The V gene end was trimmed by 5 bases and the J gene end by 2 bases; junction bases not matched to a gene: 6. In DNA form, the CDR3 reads TGTGCCAGCAGTCGCGGACTAGCATCCACAGATACGCAGTATTTT. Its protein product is CASSRGLASTDTQYF.

In DNA form, the CDR3 reads TGCGCCAGCAGCCCAGGACAGCAACCGGCCGCCTCTGGGGCCAACGTCCTGACTTTC. It specifies CASSPGQQPAASGANVLTF. The chain is built from TRBV5-1 and TRBJ2-6; D might be TRBD1 (6 bases). In germline, CDR1 is SGHRS, CDR2 YFSETQ. The CDR3 is 19 residues long. The V gene lost 4 bases and the J gene lost 0 bases, with 20 bases spanning the gap.

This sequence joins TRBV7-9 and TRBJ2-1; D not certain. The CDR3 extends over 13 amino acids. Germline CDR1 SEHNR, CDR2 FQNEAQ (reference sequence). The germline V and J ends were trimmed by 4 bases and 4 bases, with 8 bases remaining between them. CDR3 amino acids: CASSSAQYNEQFF. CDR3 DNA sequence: TGTGCCAGCAGCTCGGCGCAGTACAATGAGCAGTTCTTC.

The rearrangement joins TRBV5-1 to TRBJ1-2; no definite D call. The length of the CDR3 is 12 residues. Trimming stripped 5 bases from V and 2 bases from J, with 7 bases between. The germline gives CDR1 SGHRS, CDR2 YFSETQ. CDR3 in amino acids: CASRNVNYGYTF. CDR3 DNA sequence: TGCGCCAGCAGGAACGTGAACTATGGCTACACCTTC.

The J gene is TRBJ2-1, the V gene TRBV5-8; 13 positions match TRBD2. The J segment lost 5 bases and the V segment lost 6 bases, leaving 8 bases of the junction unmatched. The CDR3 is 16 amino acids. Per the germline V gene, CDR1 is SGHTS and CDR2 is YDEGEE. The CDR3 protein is CASNARTSGRNNEQFF. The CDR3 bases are TGTGCCAGCAACGCCAGGACTAGCGGGAGAAACAATGAGCAGTTCTTC.

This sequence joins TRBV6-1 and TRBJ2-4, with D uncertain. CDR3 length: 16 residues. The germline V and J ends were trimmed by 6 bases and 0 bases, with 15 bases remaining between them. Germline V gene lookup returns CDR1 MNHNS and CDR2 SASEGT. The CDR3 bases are TGTGCCAGCAGGCCGCCAGGCGCCCTAGCCAAAAACATTCAGTACTTC. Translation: CASRPPGALAKNIQYF.

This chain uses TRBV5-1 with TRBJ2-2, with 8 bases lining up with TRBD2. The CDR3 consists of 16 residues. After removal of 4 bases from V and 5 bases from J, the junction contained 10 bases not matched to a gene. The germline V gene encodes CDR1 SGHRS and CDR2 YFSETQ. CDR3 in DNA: TGCGCCAGCAGCCCAGTGCGGGGGGCGGGGACCGGGGAGCTGTTTTTT. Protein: CASSPVRGAGTGELFF. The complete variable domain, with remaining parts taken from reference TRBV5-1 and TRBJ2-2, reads KAGVTQTPRYLIKTRGQQVTLSCSPISGHRSVSWYQQTPGQGLQFLFEYFSETQRNKGNFPGRFSGRQFSNSRSEMNVSTLELGDSALYLCASSPVRGAGTGELFFGEGSRLTVL.

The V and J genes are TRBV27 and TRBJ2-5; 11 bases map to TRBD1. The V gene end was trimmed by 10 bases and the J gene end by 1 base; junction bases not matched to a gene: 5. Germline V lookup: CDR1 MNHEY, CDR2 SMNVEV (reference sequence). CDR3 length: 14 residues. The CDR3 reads CATWDRGGQETQYF. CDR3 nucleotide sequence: TGTGCCACTTGGGACAGGGGGGGCCAAGAGACCCAGTACTTC.

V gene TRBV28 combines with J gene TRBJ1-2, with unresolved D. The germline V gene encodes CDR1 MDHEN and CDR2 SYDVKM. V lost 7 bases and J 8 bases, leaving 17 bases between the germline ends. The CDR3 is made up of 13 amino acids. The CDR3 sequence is CASNSGVRTGYTF. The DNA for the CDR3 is TGTGCCAGCAACTCGGGAGTCCGAACCGGCTACACCTTC.

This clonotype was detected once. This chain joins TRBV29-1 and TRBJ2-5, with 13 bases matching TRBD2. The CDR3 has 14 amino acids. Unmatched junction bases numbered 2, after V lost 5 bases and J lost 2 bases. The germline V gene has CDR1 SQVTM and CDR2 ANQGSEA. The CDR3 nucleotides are TGCAGCGTTACGACTAGCGGGGGGCAAGAGACCCAGTACTTC. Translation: CSVTTSGGQETQYF.

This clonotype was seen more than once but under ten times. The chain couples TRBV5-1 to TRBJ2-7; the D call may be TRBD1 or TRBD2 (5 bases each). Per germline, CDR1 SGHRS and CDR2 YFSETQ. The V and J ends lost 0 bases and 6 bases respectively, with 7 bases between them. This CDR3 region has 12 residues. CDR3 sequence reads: CASSLAGGEQYV. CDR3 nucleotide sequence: TGCGCCAGCAGCTTGGCTGGGGGCGAGCAGTACGTC.

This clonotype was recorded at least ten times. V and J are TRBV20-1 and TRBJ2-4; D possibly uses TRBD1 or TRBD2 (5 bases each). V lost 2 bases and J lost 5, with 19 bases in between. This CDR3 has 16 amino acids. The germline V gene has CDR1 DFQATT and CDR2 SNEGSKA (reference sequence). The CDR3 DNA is TGCAGTGCTAGAAGCCCGTGGTCGGGGCGGGAAAACATTCAGTACTTC. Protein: CSARSPWSGRENIQYF.

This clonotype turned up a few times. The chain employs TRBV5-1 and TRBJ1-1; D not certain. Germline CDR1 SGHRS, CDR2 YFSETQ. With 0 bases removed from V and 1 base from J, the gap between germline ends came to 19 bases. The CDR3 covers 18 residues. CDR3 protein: CASSLDFTERRKNTEAFF. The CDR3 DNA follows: TGCGCCAGCAGCTTGGATTTCACGGAAAGAAGAAAGAACACTGAAGCTTTCTTT. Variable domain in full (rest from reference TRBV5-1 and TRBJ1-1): KAGVTQTPRYLIKTRGQQVTLSCSPISGHRSVSWYQQTPGQGLQFLFEYFSETQRNKGNFPGRFSGRQFSNSRSEMNVSTLELGDSALYLCASSLDFTERRKNTEAFFGQGTRLTVV.

The CDR3: CASSRTSGFDTQYF. The CDR3 nucleotides read TGTGCCAGCAGTCGGACTAGCGGCTTCGATACGCAGTATTTT. The rearrangement joins TRBV6-2 or TRBV6-3 to TRBJ2-3, with TRBD2 identical over 10 bases. The V gene's germline CDR1 is MNHEY and CDR2 SVGEGT. CDR3 size: 14 residues. V lost 5 bases to trimming and J lost 6 bases; unmatched junction nucleotides: 5.

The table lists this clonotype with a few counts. The CDR3 loop reads CAISARGGTVDTQYF. The CDR3 nucleotides are TGTGCCATCAGTGCGCGGGGCGGGACGGTAGATACGCAGTATTTT. This chain connects TRBV10-3 to TRBJ2-3; a weak D match, TRBD2 (6 bases). Germline lookup yields CDR1 ENHRY and CDR2 SYGVKD. The CDR3 totals 15 residues. Trimming removed 4 bases at V and 5 bases at J, with 16 bases between.

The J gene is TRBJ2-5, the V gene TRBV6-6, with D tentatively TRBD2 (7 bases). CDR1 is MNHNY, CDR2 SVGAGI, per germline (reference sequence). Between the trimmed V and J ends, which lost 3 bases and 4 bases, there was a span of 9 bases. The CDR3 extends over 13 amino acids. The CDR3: CASSYRGGETQYF. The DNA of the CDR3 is TGTGCCAGCAGTTATAGGGGGGGAGAGACCCAGTACTTC.

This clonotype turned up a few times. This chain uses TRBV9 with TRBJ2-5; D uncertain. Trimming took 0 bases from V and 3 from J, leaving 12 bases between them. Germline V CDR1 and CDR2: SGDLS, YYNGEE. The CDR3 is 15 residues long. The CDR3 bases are TGTGCCAGCAGCGTAGCTATTACCACAAAAGAGACCCAGTACTTC. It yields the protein CASSVAITTKETQYF.

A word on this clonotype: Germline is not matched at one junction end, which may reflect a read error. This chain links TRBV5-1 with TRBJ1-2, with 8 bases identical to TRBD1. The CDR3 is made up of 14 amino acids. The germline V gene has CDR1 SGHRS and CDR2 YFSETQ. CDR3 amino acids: CASSLSQGAYAYTF. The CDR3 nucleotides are TGCGCCAGCAGCTTGTCCCAGGGGGCCTATGCCTACACCTTC.

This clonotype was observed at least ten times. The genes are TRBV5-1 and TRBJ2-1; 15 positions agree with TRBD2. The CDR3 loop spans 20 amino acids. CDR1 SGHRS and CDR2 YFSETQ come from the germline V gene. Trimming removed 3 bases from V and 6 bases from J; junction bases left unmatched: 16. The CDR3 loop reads CASSSSSRGLAGGPSNEQFF. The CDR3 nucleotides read TGCGCCAGCAGCTCGAGTTCTAGAGGACTAGCGGGAGGGCCTAGCAATGAGCAGTTCTTC.

CDR3 sequence: CSANRGPNYEQYV. The CDR3 nucleotides are TGCAGTGCAAACAGGGGACCTAACTACGAGCAGTACGTC. This chain uses TRBV20-1 with TRBJ2-7; TRBD1 aligns across 7 bases. The CDR3 is made up of 13 amino acids. Trimming took 6 bases from V and 3 from J; bases not matched to a gene: 8. Germline values: CDR1 DFQATT, CDR2 SNEGSKA (reference sequence).

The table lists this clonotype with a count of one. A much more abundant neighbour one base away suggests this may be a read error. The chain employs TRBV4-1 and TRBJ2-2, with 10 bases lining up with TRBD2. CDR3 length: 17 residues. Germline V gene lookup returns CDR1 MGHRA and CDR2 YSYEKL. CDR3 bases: TGCGTCAGCAGCCAAGAGAATCTGGGACTAGCGACCGGGGAGCTGTTTTTT. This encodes CVSSQENLGLATGELFF.

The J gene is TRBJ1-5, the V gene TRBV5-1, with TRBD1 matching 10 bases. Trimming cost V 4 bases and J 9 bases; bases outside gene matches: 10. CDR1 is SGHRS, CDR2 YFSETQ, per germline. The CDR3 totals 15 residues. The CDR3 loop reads CASSPGGQGGGPQHF. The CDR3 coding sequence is TGCGCCAGCAGCCCTGGCGGACAGGGGGGAGGGCCCCAGCATTTT.

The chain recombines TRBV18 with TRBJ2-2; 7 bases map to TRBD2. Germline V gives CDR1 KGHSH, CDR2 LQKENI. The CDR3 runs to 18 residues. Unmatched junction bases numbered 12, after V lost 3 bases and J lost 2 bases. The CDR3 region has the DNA TGTGCCAGCTCACCCCTCTTACTAGCGAGCAGAAACACCGGGGAGCTGTTTTTT. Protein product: CASSPLLLASRNTGELFF.

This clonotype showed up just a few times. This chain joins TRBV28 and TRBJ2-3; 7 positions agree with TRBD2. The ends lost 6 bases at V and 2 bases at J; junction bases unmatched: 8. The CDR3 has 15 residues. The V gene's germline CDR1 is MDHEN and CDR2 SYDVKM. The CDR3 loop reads CASRFQGGYTDTQYF. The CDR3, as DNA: TGTGCCAGCAGGTTCCAGGGAGGGTACACAGATACGCAGTATTTT.

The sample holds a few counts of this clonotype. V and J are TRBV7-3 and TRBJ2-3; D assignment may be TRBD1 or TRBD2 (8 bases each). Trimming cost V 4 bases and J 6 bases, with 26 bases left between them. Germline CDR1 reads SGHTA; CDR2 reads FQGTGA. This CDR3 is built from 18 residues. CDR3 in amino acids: CASSSQGVTSAPEDTQYF. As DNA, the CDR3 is TGTGCCAGCAGCTCACAGGGGGTGACTAGCGCCCCGGAGGATACGCAGTATTTT. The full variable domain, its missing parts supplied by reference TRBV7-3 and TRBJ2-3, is GAGVSQTPSNKVTEKGKYVELRCDPISGHTALYWYRQSLGQGPEFLIYFQGTGAADDSGLPNDRFFAVRPEGSVSTLKIQRTERGDSAVYLCASSSQGVTSAPEDTQYFGPGTRLTVL.